These 2 T cell receptor beta chains were sequenced from one sample in a study of blood T cells in healthy people across ages (dated by TCRdb to the mid-2010s). To prepare the library, 5' RACE was applied. Data came from an Illumina HiSeq 2500. The second PCR ran for about 7 to 11 cycles and used a J-beta primer mix along with a sample-barcoded 5' primer. TCRdb trimmed public reads at Q25 via fastp, called clones via MiXCR and kept in-frame beta chains. Here each entry gathers all rows of one CDR3 protein and keeps the most common genes and DNA. This sample comprises approximately 1,000,000 distinct CDR3 sequences, over 35% of them detected only once. The ten largest make up approximately 17% of the sample. Source material: blood. The receptors shown here come from a woman aged 55-69 years in good health.

The V call is TRBV7-2, the J call TRBJ1-2, with no clear D. Germline CDR1 is SGHTA and CDR2 is FQGNSA. V was clipped by 5 bases and J by 8 bases, with 15 bases between them. The CDR3 totals 13 residues. The DNA of the CDR3 is TGTGCCAGCAGCGGCGTTTGGGTACTGGGCTACACCTTC. The encoded protein is CASSGVWVLGYTF.

This clonotype appeared a few times. The chain combines TRBV29-1 with TRBJ2-5; 8 bases fit TRBD1. Germline-derived CDR1 and CDR2 are SQVTM and ANQGSEA. The CDR3 extends over 12 amino acids. Unmatched junction bases numbered 7, after V lost 7 bases and J lost 6 bases. The CDR3 DNA reads as TGCAGCGCGGACAGGGCCACGAAGACCCAGTACTTC. Its translation: CSADRATKTQYF.